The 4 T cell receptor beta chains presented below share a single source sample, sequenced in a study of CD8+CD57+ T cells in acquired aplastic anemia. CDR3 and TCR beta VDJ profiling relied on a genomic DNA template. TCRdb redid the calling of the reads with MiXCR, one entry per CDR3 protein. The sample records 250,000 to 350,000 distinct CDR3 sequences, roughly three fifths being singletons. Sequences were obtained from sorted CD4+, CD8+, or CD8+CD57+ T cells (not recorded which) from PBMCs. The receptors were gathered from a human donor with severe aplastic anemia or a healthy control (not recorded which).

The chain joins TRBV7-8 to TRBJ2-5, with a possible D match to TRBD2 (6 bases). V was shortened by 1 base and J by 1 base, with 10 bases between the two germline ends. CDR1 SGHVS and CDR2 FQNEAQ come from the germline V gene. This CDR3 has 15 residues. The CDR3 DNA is TGTGCCAGCAGCTTAGGGACGGGGGTCCAAGAGACCCAGTACTTC. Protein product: CASSLGTGVQETQYF.

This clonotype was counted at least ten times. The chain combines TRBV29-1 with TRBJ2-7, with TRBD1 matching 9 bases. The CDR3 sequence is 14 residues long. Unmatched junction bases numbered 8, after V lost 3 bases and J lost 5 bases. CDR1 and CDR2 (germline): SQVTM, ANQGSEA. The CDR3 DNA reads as TGCAGCGTTGAGAACAGGGGGCCCACCAACGAGCAGTACTTC. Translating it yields CSVENRGPTNEQYF.

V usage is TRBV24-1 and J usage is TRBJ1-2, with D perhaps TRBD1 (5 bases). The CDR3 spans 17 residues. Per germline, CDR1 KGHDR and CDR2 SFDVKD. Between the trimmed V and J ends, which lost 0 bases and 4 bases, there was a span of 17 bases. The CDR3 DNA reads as TGTGCCACCAGTGATTTGTCGGGGCCCGAGCCTTTCTATGGCTACACCTTC. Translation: CATSDLSGPEPFYGYTF.

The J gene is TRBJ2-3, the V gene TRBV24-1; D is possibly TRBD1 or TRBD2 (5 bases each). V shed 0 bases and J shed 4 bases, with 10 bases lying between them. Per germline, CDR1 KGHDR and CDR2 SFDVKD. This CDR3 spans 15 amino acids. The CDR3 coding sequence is TGTGCCACCAGTGATTTGATGGGGGACCCAGATACGCAGTATTTT. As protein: CATSDLMGDPDTQYF.